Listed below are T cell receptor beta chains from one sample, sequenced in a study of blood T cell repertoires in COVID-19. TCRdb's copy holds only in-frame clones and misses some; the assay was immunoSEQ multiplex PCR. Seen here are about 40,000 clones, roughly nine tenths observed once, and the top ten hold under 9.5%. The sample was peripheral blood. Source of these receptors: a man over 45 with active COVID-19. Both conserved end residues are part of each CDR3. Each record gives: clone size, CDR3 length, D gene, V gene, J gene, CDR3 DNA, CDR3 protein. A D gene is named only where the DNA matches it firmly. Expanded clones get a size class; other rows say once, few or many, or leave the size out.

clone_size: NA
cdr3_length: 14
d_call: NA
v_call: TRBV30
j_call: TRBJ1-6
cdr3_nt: TGTGCCTGGACAAGGGGTAGTGTTAATTCACCCCTCCACTTT
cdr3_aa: CAWTRGSVNSPLHF

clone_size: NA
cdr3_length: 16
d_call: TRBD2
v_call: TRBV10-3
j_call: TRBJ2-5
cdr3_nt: TGTGCCATCAGCCCACTGGGGCGGGAGGCTCAAGAGACCCAGTACTTC
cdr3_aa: CAISPLGREAQETQYF

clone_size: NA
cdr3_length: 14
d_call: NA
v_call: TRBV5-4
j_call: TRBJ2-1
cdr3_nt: TGTGCCAGCAGCTCGGGACCAGAGGACAGTGAGCAGTTCTTC
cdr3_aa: CASSSGPEDSEQFF

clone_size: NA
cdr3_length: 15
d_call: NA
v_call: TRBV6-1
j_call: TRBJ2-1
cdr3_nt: TGTGCCAGCAGTGAAATGGGACTCTCCTACAATGAGCAGTTCTTC
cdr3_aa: CASSEMGLSYNEQFF

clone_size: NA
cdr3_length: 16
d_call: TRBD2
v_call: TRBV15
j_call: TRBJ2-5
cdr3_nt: TGTGCCACCTATCCCAAAAGCGGGAGCTTAAGCGAGACCCAGTACTTC
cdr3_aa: CATYPKSGSLSETQYF

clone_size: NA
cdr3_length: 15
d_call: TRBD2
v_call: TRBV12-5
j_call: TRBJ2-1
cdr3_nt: TGTGCTAGTGAAGGGCGTGGACTAGGTGGAAATGAGCAGTTCTTC
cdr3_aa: CASEGRGLGGNEQFF

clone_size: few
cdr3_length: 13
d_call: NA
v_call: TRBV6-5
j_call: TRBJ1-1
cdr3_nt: TGTGCCAGCAGCCAGGGAGGGGTCACTGAAGCTTTCTTT
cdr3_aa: CASSQGGVTEAFF

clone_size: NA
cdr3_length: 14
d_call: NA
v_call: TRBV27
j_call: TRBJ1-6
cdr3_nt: TGTGCCAGCAGTTTATCCCGGCGCGGCTCACCCCTCCACTTT
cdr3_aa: CASSLSRRGSPLHF

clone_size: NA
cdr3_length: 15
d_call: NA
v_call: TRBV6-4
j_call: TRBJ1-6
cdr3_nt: TGTGCCAGCAGTGACAGCAACAGGCTTAATTCACCCCTCCACTTT
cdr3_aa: CASSDSNRLNSPLHF

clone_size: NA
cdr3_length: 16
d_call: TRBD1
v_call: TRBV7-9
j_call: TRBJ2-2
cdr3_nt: TGTGCCAGCAGCGACCCCGGGACAGGGTTTCCCGGGGAGCTGTTTTTT
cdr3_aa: CASSDPGTGFPGELFF

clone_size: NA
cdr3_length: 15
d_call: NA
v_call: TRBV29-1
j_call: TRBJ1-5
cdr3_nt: TGCAGCGTTTCAGACGGGGTACTTGGGAATCAGCCCCAGCATTTT
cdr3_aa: CSVSDGVLGNQPQHF

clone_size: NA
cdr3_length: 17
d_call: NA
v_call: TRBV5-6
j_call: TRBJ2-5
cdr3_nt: TGTGCCAGCAGCTTGGTATTCCAGGGAGGGGGACAAGAGACCCAGTACTTC
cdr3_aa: CASSLVFQGGGQETQYF

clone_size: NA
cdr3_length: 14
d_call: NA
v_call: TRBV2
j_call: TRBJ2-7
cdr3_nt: TGTGCCAGCAGTGAACTCGGGGACACCTACGAGCAGTACTTC
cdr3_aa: CASSELGDTYEQYF

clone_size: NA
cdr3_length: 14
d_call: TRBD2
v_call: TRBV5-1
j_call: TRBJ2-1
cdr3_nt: TGCGCCAGCAGCTTGGTGGGGACTAGCAATGAGCAGTTCTTC
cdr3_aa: CASSLVGTSNEQFF

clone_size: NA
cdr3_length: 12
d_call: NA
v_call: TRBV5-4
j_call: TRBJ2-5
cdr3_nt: TGTGCCAGCAGCGGGGGGACGGAGACCCAGTACTTC
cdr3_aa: CASSGGTETQYF

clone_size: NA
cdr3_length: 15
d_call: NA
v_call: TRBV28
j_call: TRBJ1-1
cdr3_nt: TGTGCCAGCAGTTTGACCGCGGGGGCAGGGACTGAAGCTTTCTTT
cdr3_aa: CASSLTAGAGTEAFF

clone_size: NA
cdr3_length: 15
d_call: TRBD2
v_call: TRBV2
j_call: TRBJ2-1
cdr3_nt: TGTGCCAGCAGTGCAGAGGGAGGGCCGTACAATGAGCAGTTCTTC
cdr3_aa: CASSAEGGPYNEQFF

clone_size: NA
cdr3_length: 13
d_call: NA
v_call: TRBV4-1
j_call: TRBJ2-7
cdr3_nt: TGCGCCAGCAGGCAACAGGGATCCGACGAGCAGTACTTC
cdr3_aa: CASRQQGSDEQYF

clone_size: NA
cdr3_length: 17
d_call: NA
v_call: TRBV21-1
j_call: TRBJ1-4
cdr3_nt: TGTGCCAGCAGCAAAACGGGGTCGGTATGGGAGTTGACAAAACTGTTTTTT
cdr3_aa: CASSKTGSVWELTKLFF

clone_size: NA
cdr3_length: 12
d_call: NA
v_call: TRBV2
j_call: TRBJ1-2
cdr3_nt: TGTGCCAGCACGCGGGAAGCGAATGGCTACACCTTC
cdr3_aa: CASTREANGYTF

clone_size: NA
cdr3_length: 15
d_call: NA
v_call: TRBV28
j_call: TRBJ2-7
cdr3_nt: TGTGCCAGCAGTTCCGGAGACAGGAGCTCCTACGAGCAGTACTTC
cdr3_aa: CASSSGDRSSYEQYF

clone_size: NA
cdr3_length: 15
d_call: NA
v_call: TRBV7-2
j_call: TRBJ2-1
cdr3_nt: TGTGCCAGCAACGCTTTCGCGGGCTCCTACAATGAGCAGTTCTTC
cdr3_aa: CASNAFAGSYNEQFF

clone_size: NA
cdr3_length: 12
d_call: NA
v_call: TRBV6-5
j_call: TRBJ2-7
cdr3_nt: TGTGCCAGCATTGCGGATTCCTACGAGCTTAGCTTC
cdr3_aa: CASIADSYELSF

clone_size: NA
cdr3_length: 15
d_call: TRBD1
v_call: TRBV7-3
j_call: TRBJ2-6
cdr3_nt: TGTGCCAGCACCAGACAGGGTACTGGGGCCAACGTCCTGACTTTC
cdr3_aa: CASTRQGTGANVLTF

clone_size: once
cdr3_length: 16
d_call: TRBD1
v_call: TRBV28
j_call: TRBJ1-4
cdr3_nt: TGTGCCAGCAGGGACAGGGATATTGCAACTAATGAAAAACTGTTTTTT
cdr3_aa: CASRDRDIATNEKLFF

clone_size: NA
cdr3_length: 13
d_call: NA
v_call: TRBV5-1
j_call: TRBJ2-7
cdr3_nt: TGCGCCAGCAGCTTGGGTCTTGGAGGCGAGCAGTACTTC
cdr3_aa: CASSLGLGGEQYF

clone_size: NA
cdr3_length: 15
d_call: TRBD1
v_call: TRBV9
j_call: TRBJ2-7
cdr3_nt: TGTGCCAGCAGCAAGACAGGGGGTCTTTTTTACGAGCAGTACTTC
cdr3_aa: CASSKTGGLFYEQYF

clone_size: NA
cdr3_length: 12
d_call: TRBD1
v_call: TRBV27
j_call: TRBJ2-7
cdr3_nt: TGTGCCAGCAGTTTCGACAGGGTTGAGCAGTACTTC
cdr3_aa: CASSFDRVEQYF